This T cell receptor beta chain comes out of a study of beta chain features in type 1 diabetes. About the study: The study found patients and healthy donors alike in age, gender and cell yields.

Every isolated RNA sample was fully reverse transcribed, so sequencing captured expressed TCRB transcripts. The table came from immunoSEQ multiplex PCR; TCRdb's copy has only in-frame clones and leaves some out. Of about 22,000 clones detected, 50% to 70% appear once; the ten largest clones hold roughly 0.37%. Overall study results and limits: VDJ junctions in type 1 diabetes patients carried more deletions and fewer insertions. Among all four CD4+ subsets, Type 1 diabetes patients had TCRB CDR3s that were moderately but significantly shorter.

Trimming took 5 bases from V and 8 from J; bases not matched to a gene: 26. Germline CDR1 is MDHEN and CDR2 is SYDVKM. The CDR3 contains 19 residues. Of note for this clone: Its matching antigen is unknown.

The sample comprised stem cell memory CD4+ T cells from blood. The chain joins TRBV28 to TRBJ1-2, with 7 bases matching TRBD1. The receptor comes from a man between 18 and 35 years old with type 1 diabetes. The CDR3: CASSGPKTGPQGRRWGYTF. The DNA for the CDR3 is TGTGCCAGCAGTGGACCTAAGACAGGGCCTCAAGGGCGTAGGTGGGGCTACACCTTC.